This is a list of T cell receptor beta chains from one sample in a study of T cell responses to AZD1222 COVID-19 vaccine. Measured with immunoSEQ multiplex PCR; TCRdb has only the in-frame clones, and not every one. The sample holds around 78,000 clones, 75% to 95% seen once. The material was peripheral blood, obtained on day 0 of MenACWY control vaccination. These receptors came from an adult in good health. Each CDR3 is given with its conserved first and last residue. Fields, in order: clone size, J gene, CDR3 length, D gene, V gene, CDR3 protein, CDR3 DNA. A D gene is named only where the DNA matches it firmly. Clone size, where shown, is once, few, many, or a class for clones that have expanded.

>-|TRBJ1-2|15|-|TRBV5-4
CASSSLGTGSYGYTF
TGTGCCAGCAGCTCGTTGGGGACGGGGAGCTATGGCTACACCTTC
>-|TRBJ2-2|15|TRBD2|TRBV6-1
CASSESSGNTGELFF
TGTGCCAGCAGTGAGTCTAGCGGGAACACCGGGGAGCTGTTTTTT
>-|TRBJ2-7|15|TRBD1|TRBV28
CASSILQGSVYEQYF
TGTGCCAGCAGTATACTACAGGGGTCGGTCTACGAGCAGTACTTC
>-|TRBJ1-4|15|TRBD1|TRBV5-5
CASSLAQGANEKLFF
TGTGCCAGCAGCTTGGCACAGGGGGCAAATGAAAAACTGTTTTTT
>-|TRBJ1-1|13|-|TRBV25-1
CASSNPRETEAFF
TGTGCCAGCAGTAACCCCCGGGAAACTGAAGCTTTCTTT
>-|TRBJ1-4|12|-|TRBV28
CASSSGREKLFF
TGTGCCAGCAGCTCTGGTAGGGAAAAACTGTTTTTT
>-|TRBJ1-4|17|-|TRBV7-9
CASSSNRREPTNEKLFF
TGTGCCAGCAGCTCGAATCGGAGGGAGCCAACTAATGAAAAACTGTTTTTT
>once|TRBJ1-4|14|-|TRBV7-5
CVRSLWQFNEKLFF
TGTGTCAGAAGCTTGTGGCAATTTAATGAAAAACTGTTTTTT
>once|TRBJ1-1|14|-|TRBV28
CASSLLRMNTEAFF
TGTGCCAGCAGTTTATTACGGATGAACACTGAAGCTTTCTTT
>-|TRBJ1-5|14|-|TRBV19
CASKGSGNNQPQHF
TGTGCCAGTAAAGGGTCAGGAAATAATCAGCCCCAGCATTTT
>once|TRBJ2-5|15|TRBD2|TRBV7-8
CASTPGAGGHETQYF
TGTGCCAGCACCCCCGGGGCGGGAGGTCATGAGACCCAGTACTTC
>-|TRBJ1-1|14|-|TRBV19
CASTGPGGSFEAFF
TGTGCCAGTACAGGGCCCGGGGGGTCGTTTGAAGCTTTCTTT
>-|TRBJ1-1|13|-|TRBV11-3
CASSSGSHTEAFF
TGTGCCAGCAGCTCCGGGTCACATACGGAAGCTTTCTTT
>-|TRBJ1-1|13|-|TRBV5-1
CASSLGDDTEAFF
TGCGCCAGCAGCTTAGGAGATGACACTGAAGCTTTCTTT
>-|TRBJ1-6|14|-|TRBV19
CASSMNSYNSPLHF
TGTGCCAGTAGTATGAACTCCTATAATTCACCCCTCCACTTT
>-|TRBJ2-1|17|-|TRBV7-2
CASSFGGGGATYNEQFF
TGTGCCAGCAGCTTTGGGGGTGGGGGAGCGACCTACAATGAGCAGTTCTTC
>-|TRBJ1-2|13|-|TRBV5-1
CASSLAGIGGYTF
TGCGCCAGCAGCTTGGCAGGGATTGGCGGCTACACCTTC
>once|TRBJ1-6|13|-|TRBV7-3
CASSYTGESPLHF
TGTGCCAGCAGCTATACCGGCGAGTCACCCCTCCACTTT
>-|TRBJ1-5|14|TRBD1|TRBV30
CAWSRGNNNQPQHF
TGTGCCTGGTCCAGGGGGAATAACAATCAGCCCCAGCATTTT
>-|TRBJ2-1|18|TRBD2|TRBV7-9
CASSLEVGTSGGRNEQFF
TGTGCCAGCAGCTTAGAGGTCGGGACTAGCGGGGGGAGGAATGAGCAGTTCTTC
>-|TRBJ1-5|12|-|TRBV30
CAWGDLNQPQHF
TGTGCCTGGGGGGACCTCAATCAGCCCCAGCATTTT
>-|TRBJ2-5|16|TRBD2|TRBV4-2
CASSQDGASGRETQYF
TGTGCCAGCAGCCAAGATGGGGCTAGCGGGAGGGAGACCCAGTACTTC
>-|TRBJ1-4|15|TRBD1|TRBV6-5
CASTLTGAINEKLFF
TGTGCCAGCACTTTAACAGGGGCCATTAATGAAAAACTGTTTTTT
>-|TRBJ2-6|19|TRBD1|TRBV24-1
CATQRTGGEFPSGANVLTF
TGTGCCACACAAAGGACAGGGGGGGAGTTCCCCTCTGGGGCCAACGTCCTGACTTTC
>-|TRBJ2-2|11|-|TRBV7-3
CASSSTGELFF
TGTGCCAGCAGCTCCACCGGGGAGCTGTTTTTT
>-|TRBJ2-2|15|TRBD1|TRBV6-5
CATSTGTVNTGELFF
TGTGCCACCTCAACGGGGACAGTCAACACCGGGGAGCTGTTTTTT
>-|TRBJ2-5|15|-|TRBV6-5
CASRPQYGGRETQYF
TGTGCCAGCAGACCTCAGTACGGGGGGCGGGAGACCCAGTACTTC
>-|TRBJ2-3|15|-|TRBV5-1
CASSYLDVGPDTQYF
TGCGCCAGCAGTTACTTAGATGTAGGTCCCGATACGCAGTATTTT
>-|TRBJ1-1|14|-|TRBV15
CATSPRSGYTEAFF
TGTGCCACCAGCCCTCGGTCGGGGTACACTGAAGCTTTCTTT
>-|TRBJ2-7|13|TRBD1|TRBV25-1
CASSDRQGSEQYF
TGTGCCAGCAGTGACAGACAGGGTAGCGAGCAGTACTTC
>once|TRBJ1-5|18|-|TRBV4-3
CASSQDLDRRGAWQPQHF
TGCGCCAGCAGCCAAGATCTGGATCGTCGGGGGGCCTGGCAGCCCCAGCATTTT
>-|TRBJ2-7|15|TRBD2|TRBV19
CASSVLAGRPYEQYF
TGTGCCAGTAGTGTACTAGCGGGACGACCCTACGAGCAGTACTTC
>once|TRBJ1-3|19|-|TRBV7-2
CASSLASPVDRSSGNTIYF
TGTGCCAGCAGCTTAGCATCCCCCGTCGACAGAAGCTCTGGAAACACCATATATTTT
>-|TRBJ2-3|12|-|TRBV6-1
CASSESRDTQYF
TGTGCCAGCAGTGAAAGCAGAGATACGCAGTATTTT
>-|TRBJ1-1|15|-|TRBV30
CAWSEPGRGSTEAFF
TGTGCCTGGAGTGAGCCGGGCAGGGGAAGTACTGAAGCTTTCTTT
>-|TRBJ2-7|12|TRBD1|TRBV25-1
CASSGTGYEQYF
TGTGCCAGCAGTGGGACAGGCTACGAGCAGTACTTC
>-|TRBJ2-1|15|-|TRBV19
CASSIGGAAYNEQFF
TGTGCCAGTAGTATCGGCGGGGCTGCCTACAATGAGCAGTTCTTC
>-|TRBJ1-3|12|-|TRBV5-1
CASSGGGNTIYF
TGCGCCAGCAGCGGGGGTGGAAACACCATATATTTT
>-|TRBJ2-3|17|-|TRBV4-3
CASSQDRSGWVTDTQYF
TGCGCCAGCAGCCAAGATAGGAGTGGCTGGGTCACAGATACGCAGTATTTT
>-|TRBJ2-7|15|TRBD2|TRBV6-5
CASSMTSGSSYEQYF
TGTGCCAGCAGCATGACTAGCGGGAGCTCCTACGAGCAGTACTTC
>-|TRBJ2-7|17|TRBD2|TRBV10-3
CAISESSGRARAYEQYF
TGTGCCATCAGTGAGAGTAGCGGGAGGGCCAGGGCCTACGAGCAGTACTTC
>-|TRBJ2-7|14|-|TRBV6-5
CASTPLFTAYEQYF
TGTGCCAGCACCCCACTATTCACGGCCTACGAGCAGTACTTC
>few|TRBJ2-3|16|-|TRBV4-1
CASSQELSGSTDTQYF
TGCGCCAGCAGCCAAGAGCTCAGCGGATCCACAGATACGCAGTATTTT
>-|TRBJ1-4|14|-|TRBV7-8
CASTADRLGEKLFF
TGTGCCAGCACCGCGGATCGTTTGGGTGAAAAACTGTTTTTT
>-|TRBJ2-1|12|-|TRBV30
CAWSPRLDEQFF
TGTGCCTGGAGTCCGCGACTAGACGAGCAGTTCTTC
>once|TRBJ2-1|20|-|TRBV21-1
CASTEFGRLAGGISYNEQFF
TGTGCCAGCACAGAATTTGGGAGGCTAGCGGGAGGAATTTCCTACAATGAGCAGTTCTTC
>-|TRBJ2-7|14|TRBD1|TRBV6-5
CATILTGTDYEQYF
TGTGCCACGATCCTGACAGGGACCGACTACGAGCAGTACTTC
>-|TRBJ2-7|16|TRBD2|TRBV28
CASSLGTSGSSYEQYF
TGTGCCAGCAGTTTGGGGACTAGCGGGAGCTCCTACGAGCAGTACTTC